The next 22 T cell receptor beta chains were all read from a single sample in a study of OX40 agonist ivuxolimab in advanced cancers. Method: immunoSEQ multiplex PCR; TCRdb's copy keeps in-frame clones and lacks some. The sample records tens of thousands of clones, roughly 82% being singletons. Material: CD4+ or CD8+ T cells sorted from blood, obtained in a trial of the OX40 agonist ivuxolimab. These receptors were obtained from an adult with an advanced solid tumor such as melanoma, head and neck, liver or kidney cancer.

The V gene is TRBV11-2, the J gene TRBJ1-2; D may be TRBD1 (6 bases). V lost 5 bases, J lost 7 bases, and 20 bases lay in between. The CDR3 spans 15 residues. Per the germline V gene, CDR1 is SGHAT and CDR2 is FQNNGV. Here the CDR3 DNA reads TGTGCCAGCAGCCCGCAGGACCGGCTAGGGGGTGGCTACACCTTC. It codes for CASSPQDRLGGGYTF.

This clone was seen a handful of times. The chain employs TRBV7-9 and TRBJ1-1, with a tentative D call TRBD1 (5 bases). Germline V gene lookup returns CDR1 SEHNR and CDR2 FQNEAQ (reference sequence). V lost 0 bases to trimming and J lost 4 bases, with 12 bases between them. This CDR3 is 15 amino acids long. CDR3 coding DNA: TGTGCCAGCAGCTTAGCGGGGGTCAGCGGCACTGAAGCTTTCTTT. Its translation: CASSLAGVSGTEAFF.

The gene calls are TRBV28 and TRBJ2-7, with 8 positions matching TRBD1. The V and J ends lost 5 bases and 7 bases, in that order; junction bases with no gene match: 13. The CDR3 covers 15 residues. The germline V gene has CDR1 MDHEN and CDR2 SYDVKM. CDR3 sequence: CASSVGTGRGVEQYF. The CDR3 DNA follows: TGTGCCAGCAGTGTTGGGACAGGCAGAGGTGTAGAGCAGTACTTC.

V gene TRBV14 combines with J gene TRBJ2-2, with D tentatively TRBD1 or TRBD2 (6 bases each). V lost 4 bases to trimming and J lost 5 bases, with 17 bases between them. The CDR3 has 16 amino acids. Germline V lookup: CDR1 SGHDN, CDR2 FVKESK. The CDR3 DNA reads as TGTGCCAGCAGCCGGAACAGGGATGCGGGAACCGGGGAGCTGTTTTTT. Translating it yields CASSRNRDAGTGELFF.

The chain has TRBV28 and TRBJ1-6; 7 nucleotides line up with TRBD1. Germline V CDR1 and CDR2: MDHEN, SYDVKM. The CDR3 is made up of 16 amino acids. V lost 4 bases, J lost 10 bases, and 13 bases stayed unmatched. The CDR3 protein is CASSSDLQGRWSPLHF. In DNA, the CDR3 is TGTGCCAGCAGTTCGGACCTACAGGGGAGATGGTCACCCCTCCACTTT.

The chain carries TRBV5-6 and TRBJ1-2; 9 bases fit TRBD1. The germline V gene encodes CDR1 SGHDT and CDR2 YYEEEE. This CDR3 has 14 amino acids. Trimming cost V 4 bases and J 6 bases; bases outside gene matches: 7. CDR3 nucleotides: TGTGCCAGCAGCCCCACAGGGGGCGTTGATGGCTACACCTTC. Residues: CASSPTGGVDGYTF.

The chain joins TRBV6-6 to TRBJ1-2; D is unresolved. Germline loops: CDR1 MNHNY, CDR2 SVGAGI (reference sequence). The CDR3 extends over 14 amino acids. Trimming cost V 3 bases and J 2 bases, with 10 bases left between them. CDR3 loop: CASSYPQNNYGYTF. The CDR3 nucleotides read TGTGCCAGCAGTTATCCACAGAACAACTATGGCTACACCTTC.

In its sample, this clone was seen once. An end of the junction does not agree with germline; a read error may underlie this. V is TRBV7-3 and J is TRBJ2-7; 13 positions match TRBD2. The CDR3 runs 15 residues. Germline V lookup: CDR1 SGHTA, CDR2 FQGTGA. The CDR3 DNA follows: TGTGCCAGCAGCATAACTAGCGGGAGGGCCCACGAGCAGTACTTC. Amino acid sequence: CASSITSGRAHEQYF. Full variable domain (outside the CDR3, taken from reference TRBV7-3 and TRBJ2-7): GAGVSQTPSNKVTEKGKYVELRCDPISGHTALYWYRQSLGQGPEFLIYFQGTGAADDSGLPNDRFFAVRPEGSVSTLKIQRTERGDSAVYLCASSITSGRAHEQYFGPGTRLTVT.

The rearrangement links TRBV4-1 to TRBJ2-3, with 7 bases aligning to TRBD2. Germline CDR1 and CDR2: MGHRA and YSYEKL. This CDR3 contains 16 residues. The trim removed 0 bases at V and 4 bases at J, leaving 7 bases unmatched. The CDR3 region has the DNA TGCGCCAGCAGCCAAGAGTCCCTGGCGGGGGCAGATACGCAGTATTTT. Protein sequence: CASSQESLAGADTQYF.

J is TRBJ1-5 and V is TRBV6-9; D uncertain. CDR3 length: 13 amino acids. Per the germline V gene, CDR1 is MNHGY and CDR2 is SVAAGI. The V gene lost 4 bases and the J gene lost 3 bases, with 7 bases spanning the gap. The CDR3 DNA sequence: TGTGCCAGCAGTTCCGTCCCCAATCAGCCCCAGCATTTT. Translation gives CASSSVPNQPQHF.

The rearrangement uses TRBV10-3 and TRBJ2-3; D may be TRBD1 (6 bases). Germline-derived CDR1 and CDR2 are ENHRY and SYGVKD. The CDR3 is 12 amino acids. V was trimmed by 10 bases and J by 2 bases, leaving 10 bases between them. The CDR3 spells CATRGSTDTQYF. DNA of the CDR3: TGTGCCACAAGGGGGTCCACAGATACGCAGTATTTT.

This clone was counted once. The CDR3 spells CAWDRGLAGSYEQYF. Here the CDR3 DNA reads TGTGCCTGGGACCGGGGGCTAGCGGGATCCTACGAGCAGTACTTC. The chain uses TRBV30 and TRBJ2-7; 9 bases are shared with TRBD2. CDR1 is GTSNPN, CDR2 SVGIG, per germline (reference sequence). V lost 5 bases, J lost 1 base, and 9 bases stayed unmatched. This CDR3 contains 15 residues. The variable domain in full, completed from reference TRBV30 and TRBJ2-7, reads SQTIHQWPATLVQPVGSPLSLECTVEGTSNPNLYWYRQAAGRGLQLLFYSVGIGQISSEVPQNLSASRPQDRQFILSSKKLLLSDSGFYLCAWDRGLAGSYEQYFGPGTRLTVT.

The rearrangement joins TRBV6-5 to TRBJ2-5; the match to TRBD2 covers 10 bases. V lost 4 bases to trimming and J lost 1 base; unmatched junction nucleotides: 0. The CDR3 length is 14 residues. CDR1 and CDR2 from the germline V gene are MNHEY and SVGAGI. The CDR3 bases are TGTGCCAGCAGTTGGACTAGCGGCCAAGAGACCCAGTACTTC. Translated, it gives CASSWTSGQETQYF.

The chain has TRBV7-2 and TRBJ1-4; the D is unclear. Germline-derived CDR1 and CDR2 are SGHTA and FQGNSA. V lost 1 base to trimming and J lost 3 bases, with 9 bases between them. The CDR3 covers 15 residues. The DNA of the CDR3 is TGTGCCAGCAGCTTAGGCAGCGGCCCTAATGAAAAACTGTTTTTT. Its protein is CASSLGSGPNEKLFF.

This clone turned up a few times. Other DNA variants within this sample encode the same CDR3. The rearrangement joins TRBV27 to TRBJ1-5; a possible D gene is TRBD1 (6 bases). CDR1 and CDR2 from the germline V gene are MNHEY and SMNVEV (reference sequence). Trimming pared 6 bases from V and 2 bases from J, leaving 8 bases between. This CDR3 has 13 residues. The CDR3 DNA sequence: TGTGCCAGCAGACAGGGCGGCAATCAGCCCCAGCATTTT. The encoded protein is CASRQGGNQPQHF.

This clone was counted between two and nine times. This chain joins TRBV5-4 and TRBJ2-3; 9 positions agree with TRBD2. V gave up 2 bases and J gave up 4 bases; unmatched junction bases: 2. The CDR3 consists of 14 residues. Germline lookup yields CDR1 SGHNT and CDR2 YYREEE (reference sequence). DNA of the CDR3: TGTGCCAGCAGCTTAGCGGGGGGCTCAGATACGCAGTATTTT. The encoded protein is CASSLAGGSDTQYF.

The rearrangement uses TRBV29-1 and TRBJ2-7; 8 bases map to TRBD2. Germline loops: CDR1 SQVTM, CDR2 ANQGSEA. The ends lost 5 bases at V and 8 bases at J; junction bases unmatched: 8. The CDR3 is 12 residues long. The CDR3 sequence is CSVRSGREKQYF. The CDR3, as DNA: TGCAGCGTTCGAAGCGGGAGAGAAAAGCAGTACTTC.

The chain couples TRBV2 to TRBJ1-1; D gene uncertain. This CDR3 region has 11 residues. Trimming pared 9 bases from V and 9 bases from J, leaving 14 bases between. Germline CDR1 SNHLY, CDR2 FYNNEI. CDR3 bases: TGTGCCAGTGGCGCCCAGATTCAAGCTTTCTTT. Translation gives CASGAQIQAFF.

The CDR3 nucleotides are TGCGCCAGCAGCTTCGGGACAGGGGGATCCGACGAGCAGTACTTC. It specifies CASSFGTGGSDEQYF. The chain employs TRBV5-1 and TRBJ2-7, with 11 bases matching TRBD1. This CDR3 spans 15 amino acids. Unmatched junction bases numbered 6, after V lost 2 bases and J lost 5 bases. The germline gives CDR1 SGHRS, CDR2 YFSETQ.

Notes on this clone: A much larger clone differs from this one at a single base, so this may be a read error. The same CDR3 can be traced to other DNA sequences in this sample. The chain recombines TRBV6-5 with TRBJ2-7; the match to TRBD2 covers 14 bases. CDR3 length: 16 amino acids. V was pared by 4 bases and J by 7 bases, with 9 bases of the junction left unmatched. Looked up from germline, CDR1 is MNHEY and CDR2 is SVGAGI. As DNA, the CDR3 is TGTGCCAGCAGTTCAGGACTAGCGGGGGGAGTTGGTGAGCAGTACTTC. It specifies CASSSGLAGGVGEQYF.

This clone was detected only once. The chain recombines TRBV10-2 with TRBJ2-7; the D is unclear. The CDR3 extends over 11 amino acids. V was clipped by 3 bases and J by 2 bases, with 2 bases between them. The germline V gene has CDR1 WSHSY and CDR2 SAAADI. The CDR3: CASSDTYEQYF. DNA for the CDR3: TGCGCCAGCAGTGATACCTACGAGCAGTACTTC.

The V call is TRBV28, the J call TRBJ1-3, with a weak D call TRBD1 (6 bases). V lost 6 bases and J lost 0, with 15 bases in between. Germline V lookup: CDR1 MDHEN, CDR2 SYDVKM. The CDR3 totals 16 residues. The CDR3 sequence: CASRPAGVRSGNTIYF. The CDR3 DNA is TGTGCCAGCAGACCCGCAGGGGTTCGCTCTGGAAACACCATATATTTT.